Shown below are 21 T cell receptor beta chains from a single sample sequenced in a study of blood T cell repertoires in COVID-19. Only in-frame clones appear in the TCRdb table, and some are missing; sequencing was by immunoSEQ multiplex PCR. This sample yields roughly 130,000 clones, of which around 80% are seen a single time; around 1.9% belongs to the top ten. Sequencing used peripheral blood. These TCRs come from a man between 65 and 80 years old with acute or convalescent COVID-19.

The CDR3 nucleotides are TGTGCCAGCAGTCCCTTCCTAGCGGGGGTTTCGTTTAGCTCCTACAATGAGCAGTTCTTC. It encodes CASSPFLAGVSFSSYNEQFF. The chain has TRBV28 and TRBJ2-1; 10 positions agree with TRBD2. Germline lookup yields CDR1 MDHEN and CDR2 SYDVKM. The CDR3 contains 20 residues. V dropped 5 bases and J dropped 0; count of bases not matched to a gene: 16.

CDR3 residues: CASSLVGRAGNSPLHF. CDR3 DNA sequence: TGTGCCAGCAGCTTAGTAGGCAGGGCAGGGAATTCACCCCTCCACTTT. This chain links TRBV7-2 with TRBJ1-6; maybe TRBD1 (5 bases). V was clipped by 1 base and J by 7 bases, with 14 bases between them. The CDR3 totals 16 residues. CDR1 SGHTA and CDR2 FQGNSA come from the germline V gene. The full variable domain, its missing parts supplied by reference TRBV7-2 and TRBJ1-6, is GAGVSQSPSNKVTEKGKDVELRCDPISGHTALYWYRQSLGQGLEFLIYFQGNSAPDKSGLPSDRFSAERTGGSVSTLTIQRTQQEDSAVYLCASSLVGRAGNSPLHFGNGTRLTVT.

CDR3 in DNA: TGTGCCAGCATCGCACAGGGTATGAACACTGAAGCTTTCTTT. Amino acid sequence: CASIAQGMNTEAFF. The chain is built from TRBV6-5 and TRBJ1-1; D perhaps matches TRBD1 (6 bases). CDR3 length: 14 residues. CDR1 MNHEY and CDR2 SVGAGI come from the germline V gene. The germline V and J ends were trimmed by 7 bases and 0 bases, with 12 bases remaining between them.

The chain is built from TRBV20-1 and TRBJ1-1; the match to TRBD1 covers 8 bases. CDR1 is DFQATT, CDR2 SNEGSKA, per germline (reference sequence). The length of the CDR3 is 17 residues. V was pared by 4 bases and J by 1 base, with 14 bases of the junction left unmatched. This CDR3 is CSANDPNQGAGNTEAFF. The CDR3 bases are TGCAGTGCTAATGATCCCAACCAGGGGGCCGGGAACACTGAAGCTTTCTTT.

J is TRBJ1-2 and V is TRBV5-5, with D maybe TRBD1 (5 bases). The germline V and J ends were trimmed by 4 bases and 0 bases, with 13 bases remaining between them. CDR1 and CDR2 (germline): SGHKS, YYEKEE (reference sequence). CDR3 length: 15 residues. CDR3 loop: CASSLESTANYGYTF. CDR3 nucleotides: TGTGCCAGCAGCCTCGAATCGACAGCTAACTATGGCTACACCTTC.

The chain links TRBV28 to TRBJ1-2, with 7 nucleotides matching TRBD1. Germline CDR1 and CDR2: MDHEN and SYDVKM. Trimming took 5 bases from V and 3 from J; bases not matched to a gene: 3. This CDR3 comprises 13 residues. CDR3 region: CASSPGTDYGYTF. CDR3 nucleotides: TGTGCCAGCAGTCCCGGGACAGACTATGGCTACACCTTC.

The count of this clone is one. The chain combines TRBV7-3 with TRBJ2-1, with D perhaps matching TRBD1 (6 bases). Germline values: CDR1 SGHTA, CDR2 FQGTGA. CDR3 length equals 16 residues. The V end was cut by 0 bases, the J end by 2 bases, with 11 bases between. CDR3 sequence: CASSLTGRGTYNEQFF. CDR3 nucleotides: TGTGCCAGCAGCTTAACGGGCAGGGGAACCTACAATGAGCAGTTCTTC. Full variable domain (missing parts from reference TRBV7-3 and TRBJ2-1): GAGVSQTPSNKVTEKGKYVELRCDPISGHTALYWYRQSLGQGPEFLIYFQGTGAADDSGLPNDRFFAVRPEGSVSTLKIQRTERGDSAVYLCASSLTGRGTYNEQFFGPGTRLTVL.

This chain uses TRBV5-4 with TRBJ1-2, with TRBD1 identical over 8 bases. The V segment lost 3 bases and the J segment 2 bases; nucleotides outside the gene matches: 6. The CDR3 is made up of 15 amino acids. Germline lookup yields CDR1 SGHNT and CDR2 YYREEE (reference sequence). CDR3 nucleotides: TGTGCCAGCAGCTCCCCGACAGGGGTGAACTATGGCTACACCTTC. Translating it yields CASSSPTGVNYGYTF.

By share, this clone ranks as medium-sized. The rearrangement uses TRBV15 and TRBJ2-3, with D possibly matching TRBD1 (6 bases). There are 15 residues in the CDR3. Per germline, CDR1 LNHNV and CDR2 YYDKDF (reference sequence). Trimming shortened V by 2 bases and J by 0 bases, and 9 bases separated the two germline ends. DNA of the CDR3: TGTGCCACCAGCAGACGGACAGCTAGCACAGATACGCAGTATTTT. Translation gives CATSRRTASTDTQYF.

This clone has just a few counts. The rearrangement joins TRBV10-2 to TRBJ1-6; the match to TRBD1 covers 7 bases. The V segment lost 8 bases and the J segment 10 bases; nucleotides outside the gene matches: 8. The length of the CDR3 is 13 residues. Per germline, CDR1 WSHSY and CDR2 SAAADI. The CDR3 here is CASLEQGGSPLHF. The DNA for the CDR3 is TGCGCCAGCCTTGAGCAGGGGGGCTCACCCCTCCACTTT.

The gene calls are TRBV6-1 and TRBJ1-4; D uncertain. Germline V lookup: CDR1 MNHNS, CDR2 SASEGT. This CDR3 has 14 amino acids. Deletions cut 3 bases from V and 4 bases from J, with 9 bases between. The CDR3 loop is CASSEAGRNEKLFF. The CDR3 region has the DNA TGTGCCAGCAGTGAGGCAGGTCGTAATGAAAAACTGTTTTTT.

Notes on this clone: Other nucleotide sequences from this sample produce the same CDR3. V and J are TRBV27 and TRBJ1-4; perhaps TRBD1 as D (5 bases). V lost 2 bases and J 2 bases, leaving 9 bases between the germline ends. This CDR3 is built from 15 residues. Germline V gene data show CDR1 as MNHEY and CDR2 as SMNVEV (reference sequence). The CDR3 sequence: CASSLRQGTNEKLFF. The DNA for the CDR3 is TGTGCCAGCAGTTTACGGCAGGGTACTAATGAAAAACTGTTTTTT.

Points on this clone: One junction end does not reproduce the germline sequence, and a read error may be involved. The gene calls are TRBV5-1 and TRBJ2-3, with a possible D match to TRBD1 (6 bases). Germline lookup yields CDR1 SGHRS and CDR2 YFSETQ. The CDR3 is 14 residues long. Written as DNA, the CDR3 is TGCGCCAGCAGGTTGGGACAAAGCACAGATACGCAGTATTTT. Translating it yields CASRLGQSTDTQYF.

The CDR3, as DNA: TGTGCCAGCAGCTTACGTGGACTAGCGGGGGGGGTCGTATGGGAGACCCAGTACTTC. Its translation: CASSLRGLAGGVVWETQYF. The chain links TRBV7-2 to TRBJ2-5; TRBD2 aligns across 15 bases. Trimming took 2 bases from V and 5 from J; bases not matched to a gene: 12. Germline V gives CDR1 SGHTA, CDR2 FQGNSA. The CDR3 sequence is 19 residues long.

The chain is built from TRBV7-9 and TRBJ1-4; D might be TRBD1 (6 bases). Germline CDR1 and CDR2: SEHNR and FQNEAQ (reference sequence). The CDR3 has 15 amino acids. V was cut by 3 bases and J by 3 bases, with 11 bases left in between. The CDR3 protein is CASSFYRASNEKLFF. CDR3 DNA: TGTGCCAGCAGCTTTTACAGGGCCTCTAATGAAAAACTGTTTTTT.

The chain couples TRBV6-5 to TRBJ1-2; 8 nucleotides agree with TRBD1. Losses at the gene ends were 6 bases for V and 7 bases for J; bases not matched to a gene: 4. The CDR3 totals 12 residues. Germline-derived CDR1 and CDR2 are MNHEY and SVGAGI. DNA of the CDR3: TGTGCCAGCAGCAACAGGGGGTCTGGCTACACCTTC. Amino acid sequence: CASSNRGSGYTF.

The chain is built from TRBV6-5 and TRBJ1-3, with D perhaps matching TRBD1 (5 bases). The CDR3 covers 15 residues. Germline V gene data show CDR1 as MNHEY and CDR2 as SVGAGI. V lost 6 bases and J lost 3, with 15 bases in between. The CDR3 sequence: CASRRGGADGNTIYF. The CDR3 region has the DNA TGTGCCAGCAGGCGGGGCGGGGCGGATGGAAACACCATATATTTT.

The V and J genes are TRBV19 and TRBJ1-1, with 7 bases matching TRBD1. The CDR3 is 15 amino acids. Germline-derived CDR1 and CDR2 are LNHDA and SQIVND (reference sequence). V trimming: 3 bases; J trimming: 1 base; junction bases outside the gene matches: 5. In DNA, the CDR3 is TGTGCCAGTAGTATGTTGCAGGGGGGGAACACTGAAGCTTTCTTT. Protein: CASSMLQGGNTEAFF.

Of note for this clone: The DNA is omitted, as the CDR3 cannot be located on it reliably, and the CDR3 follows TCRdb's listing. The chain joins TRBV9 to TRBJ2-1; whether TRBD2, the table's D call, matches the DNA was not checked. Germline V gene lookup returns CDR1 SGDLS and CDR2 YYNGEE. The CDR3 totals 15 residues, both ends included. CDR3 residues: CASSVGGGSYNEQLF.

This chain links TRBV10-3 with TRBJ2-1, with 10 bases that match TRBD2. CDR3 length: 16 amino acids. V shed 10 bases and J 15 bases; nucleotides not matched to a gene: 24. Germline CDR1 ENHRY, CDR2 SYGVKD. In DNA, the CDR3 is TGTGCCACCCTATCAAGCGGGGGGGCAGGAAACAAAGAGTCGTTCTTC. This sequence encodes CATLSSGGAGNKESFF.

The V call is TRBV11-2, the J call TRBJ2-5; 7 bases are shared with TRBD1. The V and J ends lost 2 bases and 1 base, in that order; junction bases with no gene match: 1. Germline loops: CDR1 SGHAT, CDR2 FQNNGV. The CDR3 has 14 amino acids. The CDR3 loop reads CASSLRGPQETQYF. CDR3 DNA: TGTGCCAGCAGCTTAAGGGGGCCCCAAGAGACCCAGTACTTC.